This is a list of T cell receptor beta chains from one sample in a study of blood T cell repertoires in COVID-19. The method was immunoSEQ multiplex PCR; TCRdb's version includes in-frame clones alone and lacks a portion of them. Of about 310,000 clones in the sample, around nine tenths were seen once. What was sequenced was peripheral blood. These receptors originate from a man aged 50 or older with active or convalescent COVID-19. Both conserved end residues are part of each CDR3. Fields, in order: V gene, D gene, CDR3 protein. A D gene is named only where the DNA matches it firmly.

TRBV10-3,NA,CAISVAGVPNNSPLHF
TRBV28,NA,CASSFSGQPLGYTF
TRBV6-6,TRBD1,CASSQDRGTNEKLFF
TRBV5-1,TRBD1,CASTRGTGTEAFF
TRBV7-7,NA,CASSKTRAAGANVLTF
TRBV18,NA,CASSQSPGTSTDTQYF
TRBV21-1,NA,CAYTPFYYSGNTIYF
TRBV6-5,TRBD1,CASRRQGGAGELFF
TRBV4-1,TRBD1,CASTNSGGQNIQYF
TRBV25-1,TRBD1,CASSEREAGGDYGYTF
TRBV27,NA,CASSYRIQETQYF
TRBV28,NA,CASKKRGGEGSPLHF
TRBV5-1,NA,CASSLDVGDGQPQHF
TRBV5-1,NA,CASSPGVVAGEGKLFF
TRBV9,NA,CASSSRTGTPNTGELFF
TRBV6-2/TRBV6-3,TRBD1,CASSYAPGQGYIQYF
TRBV7-2,NA,CASSLGYADEQYF
TRBV5-1,TRBD1,CASSRDRDNEQFF
TRBV3-1/TRBV3-2,TRBD2,CASSFLAGGGHNEQFF
TRBV6-5,NA,CASNSDRFGYGYTF
TRBV18,TRBD1,CASSPRDRSPMNTEAFF
TRBV30,NA,CAWGLDSYNNSPLHF
TRBV9,TRBD1,CASSVASGQGVSGNTIYF
TRBV18,TRBD2,CASSPDFAGGEDTQYF
TRBV15,TRBD1,CATTGDRVRNQPQHF
TRBV6-5,NA,CASSSGKLDEKLFF
TRBV14,NA,CASSQENGVIGYTF
TRBV29-1,NA,CSAQNTEAFF
TRBV30,TRBD1,CAWSLNRGRGTQYF
TRBV18,TRBD1,CASSPIGQGAYEQYF
TRBV5-1,NA,CASTTGQLSNTEAFF
TRBV21-1,NA,CASTDTSGQETQYF
TRBV28,TRBD2,CASSLAGGSYEQYF
TRBV7-2,TRBD2,CASSLEASGPNEQFF
TRBV2,TRBD2,CASSPSPGLAGGVSYEQYF
TRBV3-1/TRBV3-2,TRBD1,CASSQSGQGAYTEAFF
TRBV29-1,NA,CSAKMGDNQPQHF
TRBV28,NA,CASTVSGANEKLFF
TRBV7-6,TRBD1,CASSGTGQINEKLFF
TRBV27,NA,CASSLYSYNEQFF